This T cell receptor beta chain is from a study of monozygotic twins with cystic fibrosis. Study details: Libraries were built from approximately 3 micrograms of fragmented DNA using approximately 16 PCR cycles. General observations from the study: Nucleotide-identical clonotype sharing was significantly higher within monozygotic CF twin pairs than between unrelated CF individuals. Age, concordance and disease severity did not associate with shared CDR3 numbers. In 13 of 16 pairs, V gene usage was closest to the co-twin's.

Concerning this clone: Antigen: not known.

CDR1 is LNHDA, CDR2 SQIVND, per germline (reference sequence). With V trimmed by 10 bases and J by 10 bases, 11 bases remained unmatched. The CDR3 consists of 14 residues. Libraries were prepared by immunoSEQ multiplex PCR; TCRdb keeps only in-frame clonotypes and omits some of them. The sample contains about 19,000 clones, approximately 97% of which appear only once. This TCR derives from a woman younger than 45 with cystic fibrosis. The sample consisted of blood. This rearrangement joins TRBV19 to TRBJ1-6, with 9 bases identical to TRBD1. The CDR3 spells CATQGQGVRSPLHF. Written as DNA, the CDR3 is TGTGCCACCCAGGGACAGGGAGTGCGATCACCCCTCCACTTT.